These T cell receptor beta chains were read from a single sample in a study of OX40 agonist ivuxolimab in advanced cancers. Profiling relied on immunoSEQ multiplex PCR, and the TCRdb table lists in-frame clones only, not all of them. The sample holds 45,000 to 55,000 clones, approximately 84% seen once. The sequencing used CD4+ or CD8+ T cells sorted from blood, collected in a trial of the OX40 agonist ivuxolimab. The receptors come from an adult with an advanced solid tumor such as melanoma, head and neck, liver or kidney cancer. Both conserved end residues are part of each CDR3. A D gene is named only where the DNA matches it firmly. Expanded clones are given a class, and other clones once, few, many or no size at all.

>TRBV5-1|TRBJ2-1|.|.
CASSPAANEQFF
TGCGCCAGCAGCCCTGCGGCGAATGAGCAGTTCTTC
>TRBV19|TRBJ2-1|.|TRBD1
CASTPGQGSTEQFF
TGTGCCAGTACCCCGGGACAGGGATCGACTGAGCAGTTCTTC
>TRBV19|TRBJ2-6|.|.
CASGGANVLTF
TGTGCCTCTGGTGGGGCCAACGTCCTGACTTTC
>TRBV10-3|TRBJ2-2|.|TRBD2
CAIRKAGITGELFF
TGTGCCATCAGAAAAGCGGGAATTACCGGGGAGCTGTTTTTT
>TRBV19|TRBJ2-7|.|TRBD2
CASRERLALSYEQYF
TGTGCCAGTAGGGAGAGACTAGCTCTCTCGTACGAGCAGTACTTC
>TRBV28|TRBJ2-2|.|.
CASSFWGGELFF
TGTGCCAGCAGTTTTTGGGGCGGGGAGCTGTTTTTT
>TRBV6-6|TRBJ2-7|.|TRBD1
CASSYPNRGTSYEQYF
TGTGCCAGCAGTTACCCGAACAGGGGAACCTCCTACGAGCAGTACTTC
>TRBV9|TRBJ1-2|medium-sized|TRBD1
CASSVAGQGSGYTF
TGTGCCAGCAGCGTAGCCGGACAGGGGAGTGGCTACACCTTC
>TRBV5-1|TRBJ2-5|.|TRBD2
CASSLDGGFETQYF
TGCGCCAGCAGCTTGGACGGGGGGTTTGAGACCCAGTACTTC
>TRBV6-5|TRBJ1-2|.|.
CASSYPGVYGYTF
TGTGCCAGCAGTTACCCAGGAGTCTATGGCTACACCTTC
>TRBV28|TRBJ2-3|.|TRBD2
CASFARGVGTDTQYF
TGTGCCAGTTTCGCCCGGGGGGTAGGGACAGATACGCAGTATTTT
>TRBV19|TRBJ2-1|.|.
CASTRGVEQFF
TGTGCCAGTACCAGGGGGGTTGAGCAGTTCTTC
>TRBV5-1|TRBJ1-1|.|TRBD1
CASSFNRGMAAFF
TGCGCCAGCAGCTTCAACAGGGGGATGGCAGCTTTCTTT
>TRBV18|TRBJ2-1|few|TRBD2
CASSRGLAVYNEQFF
TGTGCCAGCTCACGCGGACTAGCGGTGTACAATGAGCAGTTCTTC
>TRBV19|TRBJ2-7|.|.
CASSNRDGSYEQYF
TGTGCCAGTAGTAACCGGGACGGCTCCTACGAGCAGTACTTC
>TRBV5-1|TRBJ1-2|.|.
CASSLTQGQNYGYTF
TGCGCCAGCAGCCTTACACAGGGCCAAAACTATGGCTACACCTTC
>TRBV16|TRBJ2-3|.|.
CASSQGLGGDTQYF
TGTGCCAGCAGCCAAGGACTAGGGGGAGATACGCAGTATTTT
>TRBV7-2|TRBJ2-7|few|.
CASSLDSGPQYEQYF
TGTGCCAGCAGCTTAGATTCGGGGCCTCAATACGAGCAGTACTTC
>TRBV27|TRBJ2-1|.|TRBD2
CATASLAGAWSNEQFF
TGTGCCACCGCAAGCCTAGCGGGGGCGTGGAGCAATGAGCAGTTCTTC
>TRBV19|TRBJ1-2|.|TRBD1
CASTIAGQGVFNGYTF
TGTGCCAGTACCATAGCCGGACAGGGGGTTTTTAATGGCTACACCTTC
>TRBV19|TRBJ2-1|.|.
CASSAVPQNEQFF
TGTGCCAGTAGTGCGGTCCCACAGAATGAGCAGTTCTTC
>TRBV5-1|TRBJ2-1|.|.
CASSLEGGDEQFF
TGCGCCAGCAGCTTGGAGGGGGGCGACGAGCAGTTCTTC
>TRBV19|TRBJ1-5|.|.
CASTGRADYSNQPQHF
TGTGCCAGTACCGGGCGGGCAGATTATAGCAATCAGCCCCAGCATTTT
>TRBV27|TRBJ1-4|.|.
CASSSRGQVNEKLFF
TGTGCCAGCAGTTCCAGGGGCCAGGTTAATGAAAAACTGTTTTTT
>TRBV9|TRBJ2-1|once|TRBD2
CASSVASSGFTDEQFF
TGTGCCAGCAGCGTAGCGTCTAGCGGCTTTACCGATGAGCAGTTCTTC
>TRBV5-4|TRBJ1-2|.|TRBD1
CATSHPTGGYYGYTF
TGTGCCACGTCTCACCCGACAGGGGGTTACTATGGCTACACCTTC
>TRBV13|TRBJ2-4|.|TRBD2
CASSLLAGAENIQYF
TGTGCCAGCAGCTTATTGGCGGGAGCGGAAAACATTCAGTACTTC
>TRBV11-2|TRBJ2-4|.|.
CASSQTQATNMRIQYF
TGTGCCAGCAGCCAGACTCAGGCCACTAATATGCGGATTCAGTACTTC
>TRBV7-2|TRBJ2-2|.|.
CASSLGVAVTGELFF
TGTGCCAGCAGCTTAGGGGTAGCGGTCACCGGGGAGCTGTTTTTT
>TRBV28|TRBJ1-5|.|.
CASSLWVGRGGNQPQHF
TGTGCCAGCAGTTTATGGGTTGGGCGTGGAGGCAATCAGCCCCAGCATTTT
>TRBV7-2|TRBJ2-4|.|TRBD2
CASSSAGGNIQYF
TGTGCCAGCAGCTCCGCGGGGGGTAACATTCAGTACTTC
>TRBV16|TRBJ2-7|.|.
CASSQTVYEQYF
TGTGCCAGCAGCCAAACCGTTTACGAGCAGTACTTC
>TRBV7-3|TRBJ2-7|.|TRBD2
CASSLGLAGLDEQYF
TGTGCCAGCAGCCTCGGACTAGCGGGATTGGACGAGCAGTACTTC
>TRBV25-1|TRBJ2-3|.|TRBD1
CASSEDRAARTDTQYF
TGTGCCAGCAGTGAGGACAGGGCCGCGCGCACAGATACGCAGTATTTT
>TRBV7-8|TRBJ2-2|.|.
CASSRTSGTNTGELFF
TGTGCCAGCAGCAGAACTAGTGGGACTAACACCGGGGAGCTGTTTTTT
>TRBV19|TRBJ1-5|.|.
CASSYRDSNQPQHF
TGTGCCAGTAGTTACAGGGATAGCAATCAGCCCCAGCATTTT
>TRBV9|TRBJ2-5|.|.
CASSLDGVGQETQYF
TGTGCCAGCAGCCTGGACGGGGTTGGGCAAGAGACCCAGTACTTC
>TRBV6-6|TRBJ2-3|.|.
CARTRGQGIDTQYF
TGTGCCAGGACTCGGGGGCAGGGGATTGATACGCAGTATTTT
>TRBV27|TRBJ2-3|.|.
CASSFSEGGGTDTQYF
TGTGCCAGCAGTTTCTCGGAGGGGGGGGGCACAGATACGCAGTATTTT
>TRBV5-4|TRBJ1-2|.|.
CASSPGGDRLYGYTF
TGTGCCAGCAGCCCCGGCGGAGACAGGCTGTATGGCTACACCTTC
>TRBV9|TRBJ2-1|.|TRBD2
CASSVSLWSSGGDNEQFF
TGTGCCAGCAGCGTTAGCCTTTGGTCTAGCGGGGGGGACAATGAGCAGTTCTTC
>TRBV10-3|TRBJ2-3|.|.
CAISAVETDTQYF
TGTGCCATCAGTGCAGTGGAAACAGATACGCAGTATTTT
>TRBV5-4|TRBJ2-1|.|TRBD2
CASSSQRLAGVDEQFF
TGTGCCAGCAGCTCCCAGAGGTTAGCGGGAGTTGATGAGCAGTTCTTC
>TRBV7-2|TRBJ2-7|.|TRBD1
CASSYPDRAGYEQYF
TGTGCCAGCAGCTACCCGGACAGGGCAGGCTACGAGCAGTACTTC
>TRBV5-4|TRBJ1-3|.|.
CASSLGGRSSGNTIYF
TGTGCCAGCAGCTTGGGTGGACGGAGCTCTGGAAACACCATATATTTT
>TRBV27|TRBJ2-5|.|TRBD2
CASSLRTSGRQETQYF
TGTGCCAGCAGTTTGCGCACTAGCGGCCGACAAGAGACCCAGTACTTC
>TRBV28|TRBJ1-1|.|.
CASSLFARGRTEAFF
TGTGCCAGCAGTTTATTCGCCCGTGGCAGGACTGAAGCTTTCTTT
>TRBV9|TRBJ2-5|.|TRBD2
CASSTRTSGGQRAQYF
TGTGCCAGCAGCACCCGGACTAGCGGGGGTCAGCGGGCCCAGTACTTC
>TRBV7-2|TRBJ1-5|.|.
CASSLGQGGQPQHF
TGTGCCAGCAGCTTAGGGCAGGGAGGTCAGCCCCAGCATTTT
>TRBV5-1|TRBJ1-2|.|.
CASSLAPGAEGYTF
TGCGCCAGCAGCTTGGCCCCAGGGGCTGAGGGCTACACCTTC
>TRBV18|TRBJ2-1|.|TRBD2
CASSPIAGGGTLTDEQFF
TGTGCCAGCTCACCTATAGCGGGGGGCGGTACCCTAACAGATGAGCAGTTCTTC
>TRBV11-3|TRBJ2-5|.|TRBD2
CASSPGGGSKETQYF
TGTGCCAGCAGCCCGGGGGGGGGATCCAAAGAGACCCAGTACTTC
>TRBV5-1|TRBJ1-1|.|.
CASSRKQGGSGTEAFF
TGCGCCAGCAGCCGAAAACAGGGTGGCTCGGGCACTGAAGCTTTCTTT
>TRBV7-6|TRBJ2-2|few|.
CASRSRQRKLFF
TGTGCCAGCAGGTCCCGACAGAGGAAGCTGTTTTTT